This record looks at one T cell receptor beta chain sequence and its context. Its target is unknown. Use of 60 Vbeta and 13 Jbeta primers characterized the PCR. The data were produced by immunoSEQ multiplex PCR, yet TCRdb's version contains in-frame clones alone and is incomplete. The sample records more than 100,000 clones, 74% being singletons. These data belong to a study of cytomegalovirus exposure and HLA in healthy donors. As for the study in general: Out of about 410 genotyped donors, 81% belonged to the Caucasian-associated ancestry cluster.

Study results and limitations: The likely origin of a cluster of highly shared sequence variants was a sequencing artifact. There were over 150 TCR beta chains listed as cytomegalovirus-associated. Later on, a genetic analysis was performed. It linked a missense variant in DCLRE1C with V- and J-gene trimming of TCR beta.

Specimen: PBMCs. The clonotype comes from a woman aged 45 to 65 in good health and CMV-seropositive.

The CDR3 nucleotides are TGCAGCGTAGCACAGGGGAGCACAGATACGCAGTATTTT. This encodes CSVAQGSTDTQYF. This rearrangement joins TRBV29-1 to TRBJ2-3; 7 positions match TRBD1. The CDR3 length is 13 residues. The germline V gene has CDR1 SQVTM and CDR2 ANQGSEA. With V trimmed by 6 bases and J by 0 bases, 3 bases remained unmatched.